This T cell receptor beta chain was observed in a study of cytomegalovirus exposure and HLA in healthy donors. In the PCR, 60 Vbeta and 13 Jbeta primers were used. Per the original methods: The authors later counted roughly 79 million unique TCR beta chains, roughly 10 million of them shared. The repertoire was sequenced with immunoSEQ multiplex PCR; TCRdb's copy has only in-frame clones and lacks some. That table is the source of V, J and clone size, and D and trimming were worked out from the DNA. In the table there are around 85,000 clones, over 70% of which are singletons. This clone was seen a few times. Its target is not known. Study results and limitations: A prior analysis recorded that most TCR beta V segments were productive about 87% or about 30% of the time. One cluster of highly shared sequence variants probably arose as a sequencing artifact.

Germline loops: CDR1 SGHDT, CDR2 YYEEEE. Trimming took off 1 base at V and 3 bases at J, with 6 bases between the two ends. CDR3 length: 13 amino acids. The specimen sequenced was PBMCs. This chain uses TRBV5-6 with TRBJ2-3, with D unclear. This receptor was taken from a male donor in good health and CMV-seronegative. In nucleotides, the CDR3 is TGTGCCAGCAGCTTGAAACAGACAGATACGCAGTATTTT. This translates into CASSLKQTDTQYF.